The present T cell receptor beta chain was sequenced within a study of a mutant IDH1 vaccine in newly diagnosed glioma. Study in general: Treated patients showed a male proportion of around 62%, a female proportion of around 40%, and a mean age of 40.4 years. Patients were pretreated with radiotherapy, temozolomide, or both, mostly both.

The study, taken as a whole, reports: Pseudoprogression seemed unrelated to changes in top peripheral T cell clonotypes.

The germline V gene has CDR1 GTSNPN and CDR2 SVGIG (reference sequence). The CDR3 is 14 amino acids. The V end lost 2 bases, the J end lost 6 bases, and 16 bases lay between the germline ends. Time point reported: baseline, week 1 (first vaccination visit). Noted treatment: pre-vaccination baseline after standard-of-care therapy. Assay used: immunoSEQ multiplex PCR; TCRdb lists only in-frame clones, some missing. The sample lists 68,000 or so clones; approximately 79% were seen once. This clone came up a few times. Its antigen is not identified. The TCR originated in a man aged 50 to 59 with glioma. V gene TRBV30 combines with J gene TRBJ1-1, with TRBD1 as a possible D gene (5 bases). The sequencing used PBMCs, collected from a glioma patient treated with radiotherapy, temozolomide or both. The CDR3 bases are TGTGCCTGGAGTTGGGGGGAGGACACTGCTGAAGCTTTCTTT. This encodes CAWSWGEDTAEAFF.